Each of the 9 T cell receptor beta chains below was sequenced from the same sample in a study of blood T cell repertoires in COVID-19. Using immunoSEQ multiplex PCR, the repertoire was profiled, and TCRdb retains in-frame clones only, with some absent. The sample lists tens of thousands of clones; more than 80% were seen once. Material for sequencing was peripheral blood. All receptors derive from a man in his fifties or sixties with active or convalescent COVID-19.

This chain connects TRBV10-3 to TRBJ2-4; D may be TRBD2 (5 bases). The ends were cut back, 4 bases at V and 9 bases at J, with 10 bases in the middle. Germline CDR1 reads ENHRY; CDR2 reads SYGVKD. The CDR3 runs to 12 residues. DNA for the CDR3: TGTGCCATCAGTGTCGTAGAGGGCATTCAGTACTTC. It is translated as CAISVVEGIQYF.

The CDR3 protein is CASSLAGTGNLKLFF. The CDR3 region has the DNA TGCGCCAGCAGCTTGGCCGGGACAGGGAATCTGAAACTGTTTTTT. J is TRBJ1-4 and V is TRBV5-1; 9 bases match TRBD1. The CDR3 has 15 residues. CDR1 is SGHRS and CDR2 is YFSETQ in the germline V gene. V lost 0 bases and J lost 11; bases outside the gene matches: 8.

This clone has a single count. V usage is TRBV28 and J usage is TRBJ2-3; unclear D gene. Per germline, CDR1 MDHEN and CDR2 SYDVKM. This CDR3 contains 16 residues. The V gene lost 6 bases and the J gene lost 1 base, with 17 bases spanning the gap. The CDR3 here is CASSPHFRTGTDTQYF. The CDR3 coding sequence is TGTGCCAGCAGCCCCCATTTCCGAACGGGCACAGATACGCAGTATTTT.

Here the CDR3 DNA reads TGTGCCAGCAGCAAACATAAACAGGCCCTGGAGACCCAGTACTTC. It specifies CASSKHKQALETQYF. The genes are TRBV21-1 and TRBJ2-5; the DNA was not used to check the table's D call, TRBD1. TRBV21-1 is a documented pseudogene. This CDR3 is 15 amino acids long.

The DNA for the CDR3 is TGTGCCAGCAGCCCAGTGTCAGGGACAAATCAGCCCCAGCATTTT. Translated: CASSPVSGTNQPQHF. The chain combines TRBV7-2 with TRBJ1-5, with D maybe TRBD1 (6 bases). The germline CDR1 and CDR2 sequences are SGHTA and FQGNSA. This CDR3 has 15 amino acids. The germline V and J ends were trimmed by 5 bases and 4 bases, with 15 bases remaining between them.

This chain joins TRBV30 and TRBJ2-6, with a weak D call TRBD2 (6 bases). This CDR3 is built from 15 residues. CDR1 and CDR2 (germline): GTSNPN, SVGIG (reference sequence). Trimming took 5 bases from V and 1 from J, leaving 12 bases between them. CDR3 DNA sequence: TGTGCCTGGGCCTCGGGAGTATCTGGGGCCAACGTCCTGACTTTC. Translation gives CAWASGVSGANVLTF. The whole variable domain, remainder taken from reference TRBV30 and TRBJ2-6, is SQTIHQWPATLVQPVGSPLSLECTVEGTSNPNLYWYRQAAGRGLQLLFYSVGIGQISSEVPQNLSASRPQDRQFILSSKKLLLSDSGFYLCAWASGVSGANVLTFGAGSRLTVL.

This rearrangement joins TRBV11-2 to TRBJ2-7, with 7 bases identical to TRBD2. CDR3 size: 14 residues. The V gene's germline CDR1 is SGHAT and CDR2 FQNNGV. After removal of 0 bases from V and 3 bases from J, the junction contained 2 bases not matched to a gene. CDR3 protein: CASSLERGGYEQYF. The CDR3, as DNA: TGTGCCAGCAGCTTAGAGCGCGGGGGCTACGAGCAGTACTTC.

The V call is TRBV7-8, the J call TRBJ1-5, with TRBD1 matching 10 bases. CDR3 length: 15 amino acids. V was pared by 3 bases and J by 5 bases, with 4 bases of the junction left unmatched. CDR1 and CDR2 (germline): SGHVS, FQNEAQ. CDR3 coding DNA: TGTGCCAGCAGCTTCGACAGGGGGCCTGATCAGCCCCAGCATTTT. Translation: CASSFDRGPDQPQHF.

This clone was observed a few times. CDR3 region: CASSSPSQGAYEQYF. The CDR3 nucleotides read TGTGCCAGCAGTTCCCCGTCCCAGGGGGCCTACGAGCAGTACTTC. The rearrangement joins TRBV28 to TRBJ2-7; 7 nucleotides agree with TRBD1. V lost 4 bases to trimming and J lost 2 bases; unmatched junction nucleotides: 8. Germline CDR1 is MDHEN and CDR2 is SYDVKM. This CDR3 has 15 amino acids.